The TCR beta chain described here comes from a study of early T cells in non-severe SARS-CoV-2 infection. Whole-study context: Sequencing of unsorted whole blood was done on bulk RNA, leaving chains unpaired.

Study findings and constraints: There was a bias toward anti-spike CD8 responses in VDJdb matching, which missed private and CD4 specificities.

Unique molecular identifiers were affixed to single, distinct cDNA molecules. TCRdb itself ran the 5' RACE reads through MiXCR, one entry per CDR3 protein. The repertoire holds approximately 73,000 distinct CDR3 sequences, with about 11% as singletons. Germline V gives CDR1 LGHNA, CDR2 YNFKEQ. Trimming shortened V by 2 bases and J by 0 bases, and 8 bases separated the two germline ends. CDR3 size: 14 residues. As to this clonotype: The antigen is unknown.

The receptor was isolated from an adult who was a healthcare worker with PCR-confirmed SARS-CoV-2 infection or an uninfected control (not recorded which). The chain has TRBV4-2 and TRBJ2-7; tentatively, D is TRBD1 (6 bases). The material sequenced was whole blood. Here the CDR3 reads CASSQPTGSYEQYF. CDR3 bases: TGTGCCAGCAGCCAACCGACAGGCTCCTACGAGCAGTACTTC.